This T cell receptor (beta chain) is drawn from a study of control samples from healthy donors and cancer patients. The repertoire was sequenced with immunoSEQ multiplex PCR; TCRdb's copy has only in-frame clones and lacks some. This table has some 120,000 clones, roughly 90% appearing once. The V and J ends lost 4 bases and 4 bases, in that order; junction bases with no gene match: 7. This CDR3 region has 16 residues. In germline, CDR1 is SGHRS, CDR2 YFSETQ. The chain has TRBV5-1 and TRBJ2-5, with 13 bases matching TRBD2. This receptor was taken from a middle-aged man in good health. The sequenced material came from blood. The CDR3 loop is CASSLTSGGAGETQYF. CDR3 nucleotide sequence: TGCGCCAGCAGCCTTACTAGCGGGGGGGCCGGAGAGACCCAGTACTTC.